The 24 T cell receptor beta chains presented below share a single source sample, sequenced in a study of T cells in localized non-small cell lung cancer. The table came from immunoSEQ multiplex PCR; TCRdb's copy has only in-frame clones and leaves some out. The sample holds almost 65,000 clones, almost 90% seen once. Sequenced here: peripheral blood, sampled before any cancer treatment. These receptors all stem from a woman aged 40-70 years with stage I lung adenocarcinoma.

This clone was recorded only once. The chain joins TRBV5-1 to TRBJ1-5; D is unclear. The CDR3 runs to 16 residues. Germline CDR1 reads SGHRS; CDR2 reads YFSETQ. The V end was cut by 0 bases, the J end by 0 bases, with 10 bases between. The CDR3 reads CASSLDGPYSNQPQHF. The CDR3 region has the DNA TGCGCCAGCAGCTTGGACGGTCCGTATAGCAATCAGCCCCAGCATTTT.

The chain joins TRBV4-3 to TRBJ1-1; TRBD1 matches 7 bases. CDR1 is LGHNA and CDR2 is YSLEER in the germline V gene. Trimming took 4 bases from V and 4 from J; bases not matched to a gene: 6. The CDR3 has 14 residues. This chain's CDR3 is CASSRTGHSTEAFF. The DNA for the CDR3 is TGCGCCAGCAGCCGGACAGGCCATAGCACTGAAGCTTTCTTT.

This clone has more than one count but fewer than ten. V and J are TRBV12-5 and TRBJ1-2, with 7 bases lining up with TRBD1. Losses at the gene ends were 6 bases for V and 6 bases for J; bases not matched to a gene: 13. This CDR3 is 15 amino acids long. Germline CDR1 LGHNT, CDR2 FRNRAP. DNA for the CDR3: TGTGCTAGTGGCCGCGTCCCGACAGGGAGTAATGGCTACACCTTC. This translates into CASGRVPTGSNGYTF.

The chain recombines TRBV7-2 with TRBJ2-7; 7 bases are a match to TRBD1. Germline CDR1 SGHTA, CDR2 FQGNSA. The J segment lost 12 bases and the V segment lost 5 bases, leaving 7 bases of the junction unmatched. The CDR3 spans 11 residues. CDR3 loop: CASSKTGIMYF. The CDR3 DNA sequence: TGTGCCAGCAGCAAGACAGGGATTATGTACTTC.

The chain joins TRBV11-1 to TRBJ2-5, with 9 bases aligning to TRBD1. This CDR3 comprises 14 residues. V shed 4 bases and J 4 bases; nucleotides not matched to a gene: 4. CDR1 is SGHAT and CDR2 is FQDESV in the germline V gene (reference sequence). The CDR3 region is CASSSLGQGETQYF. The CDR3 DNA is TGTGCCAGCAGCTCGTTGGGACAGGGAGAGACCCAGTACTTC.

This chain uses TRBV29-1 with TRBJ2-3, with D unclear. The V gene lost 1 base and the J gene lost 2 bases, with 7 bases spanning the gap. This CDR3 has 13 amino acids. Germline V gene sequence: CDR1 SQVTM, CDR2 ANQGSEA. The CDR3 DNA sequence: TGCAGCGTTGAAGGCGGATACACAGATACGCAGTATTTT. Protein: CSVEGGYTDTQYF.

The genes are TRBV27 and TRBJ2-7; 8 bases fit TRBD2. The trim removed 2 bases at V and 7 bases at J, leaving 7 bases unmatched. The CDR3 loop spans 14 amino acids. CDR1 MNHEY and CDR2 SMNVEV come from the germline V gene (reference sequence). The CDR3: CASSLQAGVWEQYF. CDR3 DNA sequence: TGTGCCAGCAGTTTACAAGCGGGAGTGTGGGAGCAGTACTTC.

The J gene is TRBJ1-1, the V gene TRBV7-9; TRBD1 might be the D (6 bases). With 3 bases removed from V and 10 bases from J, the gap between germline ends came to 15 bases. The CDR3 has 13 amino acids. Per germline, CDR1 SEHNR and CDR2 FQNEAQ (reference sequence). CDR3 protein: CASSFRGGPGAFF. The CDR3 nucleotides read TGTGCCAGCAGCTTCAGGGGAGGGCCTGGAGCTTTCTTT.

This chain connects TRBV4-2 to TRBJ1-1; D unclear. V was cut by 1 base and J by 1 base, with 10 bases left in between. The germline gives CDR1 LGHNA, CDR2 YNFKEQ. The CDR3 has 15 residues. The CDR3 coding sequence is TGTGCCAGCAGCCAAGTGAGTTTGGGGAACACTGAAGCTTTCTTT. This gives the protein CASSQVSLGNTEAFF.

The chain carries TRBV7-6 and TRBJ2-1, with 9 bases lining up with TRBD2. Germline CDR1 is SGHVS and CDR2 is FNYEAQ. The CDR3 sequence is 16 residues long. The ends lost 1 base at V and 3 bases at J; junction bases unmatched: 4. DNA for the CDR3: TGTGCCAGCAGCTTAGGAGGCGGGGGGGACTACAATGAGCAGTTCTTC. Its protein product is CASSLGGGGDYNEQFF.

This chain connects TRBV11-2 to TRBJ1-1; no clear D. CDR1 and CDR2 (germline): SGHAT, FQNNGV. The CDR3 spans 14 residues. Trimming removed 1 base at V and 3 bases at J, with 9 bases between. This chain's CDR3 is CASSLGPYDTEAFF. The CDR3 bases are TGTGCCAGCAGCTTAGGGCCATATGACACTGAAGCTTTCTTT.

This chain joins TRBV30 and TRBJ2-3; D unclear. Trimming took 2 bases from V and 0 from J, leaving 3 bases between them. The CDR3 is 12 amino acids. Germline values: CDR1 GTSNPN, CDR2 SVGIG (reference sequence). CDR3 DNA: TGTGCCTGGAGTCTCAGCACAGATACGCAGTATTTT. Its protein is CAWSLSTDTQYF.

This sequence joins TRBV27 and TRBJ2-3, with D possibly TRBD1 on 6 matching bases. The CDR3 consists of 12 residues. V was trimmed by 5 bases and J by 10 bases, leaving 13 bases between them. Germline-derived CDR1 and CDR2 are MNHEY and SMNVEV (reference sequence). The CDR3 loop reads CASSPFRGAQYF. Written as DNA, the CDR3 is TGTGCCAGCAGTCCTTTCAGGGGCGCGCAGTATTTT.

This clone was counted only a few times. V and J are TRBV12-5 and TRBJ1-1; no definite D call. Germline V gene lookup returns CDR1 LGHNT and CDR2 FRNRAP. The CDR3 covers 12 residues. The V end lost 6 bases, the J end lost 2 bases, and 7 bases lay between the germline ends. The CDR3 is CASGRSNTEAFF. In nucleotides, the CDR3 is TGTGCTAGTGGGCGTAGTAACACTGAAGCTTTCTTT. Looking up the rest from reference TRBV12-5 and TRBJ1-1 gives the full variable domain: DARVTQTPRHKVTEMGQEVTMRCQPILGHNTVFWYRQTMMQGLELLAYFRNRAPLDDSGMPKDRFSAEMPDATLATLKIQPSEPRDSAVYFCASGRSNTEAFFGQGTRLTVV.

J is TRBJ1-2 and V is TRBV28; tentative D call: TRBD1 (5 bases). The V gene's germline CDR1 is MDHEN and CDR2 SYDVKM. Trimming pared 6 bases from V and 8 bases from J, leaving 16 bases between. The CDR3 sequence is 13 residues long. In DNA form, the CDR3 reads TGTGCCAGCAGCTCGACCGGGACGCTAGGCTACACCTTC. Translation: CASSSTGTLGYTF.

V gene TRBV28 combines with J gene TRBJ2-7; D gene unclear. Germline V gene lookup returns CDR1 MDHEN and CDR2 SYDVKM. This CDR3 comprises 16 residues. V lost 4 bases, J lost 2 bases, and 18 bases lay in between. The CDR3 nucleotides read TGTGCCAGCAGTTCTCCCTCCGGACCCTACCCCTACGAGCAGTACTTC. Translation gives CASSSPSGPYPYEQYF.

The chain is built from TRBV5-1 and TRBJ1-1; no clear D. V was pared by 4 bases and J by 3 bases, with 13 bases between. Germline CDR1 reads SGHRS; CDR2 reads YFSETQ. The CDR3 contains 14 residues. The CDR3 DNA follows: TGCGCCAGCAGCGTAATGGGCGGGGACACTGAAGCTTTCTTT. It is translated as CASSVMGGDTEAFF.

The chain carries TRBV5-1 and TRBJ2-3; D unclear. Germline V gene data show CDR1 as SGHRS and CDR2 as YFSETQ. Deletions cut 0 bases from V and 0 bases from J, with 8 bases between. The CDR3 has 15 residues. CDR3: CASSLVGQSTDTQYF. The CDR3 nucleotides are TGCGCCAGCAGCTTGGTAGGGCAGAGCACAGATACGCAGTATTTT.

The J gene is TRBJ2-5, the V gene TRBV30; 12 bases align to TRBD2. With V trimmed by 7 bases and J by 4 bases, 7 bases remained unmatched. Germline V gives CDR1 GTSNPN, CDR2 SVGIG (reference sequence). The CDR3 loop spans 14 amino acids. CDR3 DNA sequence: TGTGCCTCTTCTAGCGGGAGGGGGGGAGAGACCCAGTACTTC. It is translated as CASSSGRGGETQYF.

The J gene is TRBJ1-3, the V gene TRBV11-2; TRBD1 matches 8 bases. The V and J ends lost 8 bases and 0 bases, in that order; junction bases with no gene match: 6. From germline, CDR1 is SGHAT and CDR2 FQNNGV. The CDR3 loop spans 15 amino acids. CDR3 nucleotides: TGTGCCAGCGGGGGACAGGCTCTCTCTGGAAACACCATATATTTT. Translated, it gives CASGGQALSGNTIYF.

The chain carries TRBV18 and TRBJ2-5, with D possibly being TRBD2 (6 bases). The germline CDR1 and CDR2 sequences are KGHSH and LQKENI. V was trimmed by 6 bases and J by 5 bases, leaving 13 bases between them. There are 13 residues in the CDR3. The CDR3 loop reads CASSPGVQETQYF. The CDR3 nucleotides are TGTGCCAGCTCCCCGGGGGTACAGGAGACCCAGTACTTC.

This sequence joins TRBV5-8 and TRBJ2-4, with D possibly matching TRBD2 (5 bases). Trimming removed 0 bases from V and 5 bases from J, with 12 bases in between. This CDR3 contains 15 residues. Per germline, CDR1 SGHTS and CDR2 YDEGEE. This CDR3 is CASSLGSGNQNIQYF. The CDR3 region has the DNA TGTGCCAGCAGCTTGGGATCGGGGAATCAAAACATTCAGTACTTC.

The J gene is TRBJ2-7, the V gene TRBV6-5; D is possibly TRBD2 (6 bases). V dropped 10 bases and J dropped 0 bases, with 16 bases sitting between them. Germline V CDR1 and CDR2: MNHEY, SVGAGI. CDR3 length equals 14 residues. CDR3 protein: CATNLRRGSYEQYF. The CDR3 region has the DNA TGTGCCACGAACCTCCGGCGGGGCTCCTACGAGCAGTACTTC.

This chain uses TRBV19 with TRBJ2-7, with D hard to call. V was pared by 3 bases and J by 3 bases, with 9 bases between. Germline CDR1 reads LNHDA; CDR2 reads SQIVND (reference sequence). The CDR3 runs to 13 residues. CDR3 in DNA: TGTGCCAGTAGTATGAACAGCCTCTACGAGCAGTACTTC. Protein product: CASSMNSLYEQYF.